The 17 T cell receptor beta chains reported below all come from one sample, sequenced in a study of OX40 agonist ivuxolimab in advanced cancers. Profiling relied on immunoSEQ multiplex PCR, and the TCRdb table lists in-frame clones only, not all of them. The sample holds 30,000 to 45,000 clones, over 60% seen once. The sequencing here drew on CD4+ or CD8+ T cells sorted from blood, taken in a trial of the OX40 agonist ivuxolimab. The receptors here all came from an adult with an advanced solid tumor such as melanoma, head and neck, liver or kidney cancer.

The chain has TRBV29-1 and TRBJ1-1, with D hard to call. Germline values: CDR1 SQVTM, CDR2 ANQGSEA. The CDR3 has 10 amino acids. Trimming left V 7 bases short and J 7 bases short, with 10 bases between. The CDR3 loop is CSGKDGEAFF. The CDR3, as DNA: TGCAGCGGTAAGGACGGTGAAGCTTTCTTT.

V usage is TRBV5-1 and J usage is TRBJ2-3; perhaps TRBD1 as D (5 bases). The CDR3 runs to 13 residues. CDR1 and CDR2 from the germline V gene are SGHRS and YFSETQ. V was pared by 4 bases and J by 6 bases, with 12 bases between. The CDR3 DNA reads as TGCGCCAGCAGCCCAGGGTCCTCGGATACGCAGTATTTT. It encodes CASSPGSSDTQYF. Complete variable domain (other parts from reference TRBV5-1 and TRBJ2-3): KAGVTQTPRYLIKTRGQQVTLSCSPISGHRSVSWYQQTPGQGLQFLFEYFSETQRNKGNFPGRFSGRQFSNSRSEMNVSTLELGDSALYLCASSPGSSDTQYFGPGTRLTVL.

V is TRBV19 and J is TRBJ1-4; D is unclear. The CDR3 has 13 residues. V was cut by 4 bases and J by 5 bases, with 8 bases left in between. Germline CDR1 LNHDA, CDR2 SQIVND (reference sequence). The CDR3 nucleotides are TGTGCCAGTAGTAACTATATGAATGAAAAACTGTTTTTT. Translating it yields CASSNYMNEKLFF. The full variable domain, in which reference TRBV19 and TRBJ1-4 provide the parts outside the CDR3, is DGGITQSPKYLFRKEGQNVTLSCEQNLNHDAMYWYRQDPGQGLRLIYYSQIVNDFQKGDIAEGYSVSREKKESFPLTVTSAQKNPTAFYLCASSNYMNEKLFFGSGTQLSVL.

The chain combines TRBV5-1 with TRBJ2-6, with a weak D call TRBD2 (5 bases). The CDR3 extends over 17 amino acids. From germline, CDR1 is SGHRS and CDR2 YFSETQ. The germline V and J ends were trimmed by 0 bases and 0 bases, with 10 bases remaining between them. Here the CDR3 DNA reads TGCGCCAGCAGCTTGGATGGACGGGACTCTGGGGCCAACGTCCTGACTTTC. Protein: CASSLDGRDSGANVLTF. The full variable domain, its missing parts supplied by reference TRBV5-1 and TRBJ2-6, is KAGVTQTPRYLIKTRGQQVTLSCSPISGHRSVSWYQQTPGQGLQFLFEYFSETQRNKGNFPGRFSGRQFSNSRSEMNVSTLELGDSALYLCASSLDGRDSGANVLTFGAGSRLTVL.

This clone was observed a handful of times. The chain is built from TRBV5-4 and TRBJ1-4; D remains unclear. Per germline, CDR1 SGHNT and CDR2 YYREEE (reference sequence). The CDR3 spans 15 residues. V lost 1 base and J 8 bases, leaving 15 bases between the germline ends. CDR3 region: CASSLSRGNNEKLFF. The CDR3 nucleotides read TGTGCCAGCAGCTTGTCGAGAGGGAACAACGAAAAACTGTTTTTT.

The chain recombines TRBV29-1 with TRBJ1-1; the match to TRBD1 covers 8 bases. CDR1 is SQVTM and CDR2 is ANQGSEA in the germline V gene. The CDR3 sequence is 13 residues long. The V gene end was trimmed by 5 bases and the J gene end by 3 bases; junction bases not matched to a gene: 5. The CDR3 sequence is CSVSLTGDTEAFF. The CDR3, as DNA: TGCAGCGTTTCCCTGACAGGGGACACTGAAGCTTTCTTT.

The V gene is TRBV27, the J gene TRBJ2-7; 7 nucleotides line up with TRBD1. This CDR3 is built from 19 residues. The germline V gene has CDR1 MNHEY and CDR2 SMNVEV (reference sequence). With 3 bases clipped from V and 2 bases from J, the junction kept 19 bases outside the gene matches. DNA for the CDR3: TGTGCCAGCAGTTTGGGCTGGCGAGGGGGCGTCCCCACGACCTACGAGCAGTACTTC. Residues: CASSLGWRGGVPTTYEQYF.

The J gene is TRBJ2-5, the V gene TRBV19, with D maybe TRBD1 (6 bases). The CDR3 is 14 residues long. The V end lost 5 bases, the J end lost 2 bases, and 12 bases lay between the germline ends. CDR1 LNHDA and CDR2 SQIVND come from the germline V gene (reference sequence). The CDR3 DNA reads TGTGCCAGTAGTGTCCGGGACACTCAAGAGACCCAGTACTTC. Encoded protein: CASSVRDTQETQYF. Based on the CDR3 plus reference TRBV19 and TRBJ2-5, the full variable domain is DGGITQSPKYLFRKEGQNVTLSCEQNLNHDAMYWYRQDPGQGLRLIYYSQIVNDFQKGDIAEGYSVSREKKESFPLTVTSAQKNPTAFYLCASSVRDTQETQYFGPGTRLLVL.

The V and J genes are TRBV2 and TRBJ2-3; TRBD2 is a possible D gene (6 bases). V was clipped by 4 bases and J by 7 bases, with 12 bases between them. The CDR3 has 13 amino acids. Germline CDR1 is SNHLY and CDR2 is FYNNEI. CDR3 DNA sequence: TGTGCCAGCAGTGTTATCCGGGAGAATACGCAGTATTTT. It is translated as CASSVIRENTQYF.

This clone was seen just once. V and J are TRBV7-8 and TRBJ2-2; D is ambiguous. With 1 base removed from V and 4 bases from J, the gap between germline ends came to 10 bases. Germline CDR1 and CDR2: SGHVS and FQNEAQ. The CDR3 totals 15 residues. CDR3 DNA: TGTGCCAGCAGCTTAGGGCAATCGGGCACCGGGGAGCTGTTTTTT. It yields the protein CASSLGQSGTGELFF.

This clone was detected once. The rearrangement joins TRBV15 to TRBJ2-3, with TRBD1 matching 9 bases. Trimming cost V 0 bases and J 4 bases; bases outside gene matches: 14. This CDR3 is 19 amino acids long. Germline CDR1 is LNHNV and CDR2 is YYDKDF (reference sequence). In DNA, the CDR3 is TGTGCCACCAGCAGAGATAAGTCGAAAGCGACAGGGGGACCAGATACGCAGTATTTT. Translation: CATSRDKSKATGGPDTQYF. The full variable domain, completed using reference TRBV15 and TRBJ2-3, is DAMVIQNPRYQVTQFGKPVTLSCSQTLNHNVMYWYQQKSSQAPKLLFHYYDKDFNNEADTPDNFQSRRPNTSFCFLDIRSPGLGDTAMYLCATSRDKSKATGGPDTQYFGPGTRLTVL.

The V gene is TRBV7-2, the J gene TRBJ1-2; a possible D gene is TRBD1 (5 bases). The germline V gene encodes CDR1 SGHTA and CDR2 FQGNSA. The CDR3 has 14 amino acids. V was cut by 0 bases and J by 3 bases, with 8 bases left in between. In DNA form, the CDR3 reads TGTGCCAGCAGCTTAGCGGCCAGGGACTATGGCTACACCTTC. This gives the protein CASSLAARDYGYTF.

This clone was observed a single time. The rearrangement uses TRBV18 and TRBJ2-2; 14 bases map to TRBD2. This CDR3 is built from 17 residues. Per germline, CDR1 KGHSH and CDR2 LQKENI. V trimming: 5 bases; J trimming: 4 bases; junction bases outside the gene matches: 6. The CDR3 coding sequence is TGTGCCAGCTCATCGACTAGCGGGAGGGCCAGCACCGGGGAGCTGTTTTTT. Its translation: CASSSTSGRASTGELFF.

DNA for the CDR3: TGTGCCAGCAGCTTGGCGGGGCAGGGTGAAGCTTTCTTT. Its translation: CASSLAGQGEAFF. V is TRBV5-6 and J is TRBJ1-1, with D maybe TRBD1 (5 bases). V was clipped by 0 bases and J by 7 bases, with 10 bases between them. The CDR3 length is 13 residues. The V gene's germline CDR1 is SGHDT and CDR2 YYEEEE.

A few counts support this clone. The genes are TRBV18 and TRBJ2-1, with D possibly TRBD2 on 5 matching bases. The CDR3 length is 13 residues. Germline CDR1 reads KGHSH; CDR2 reads LQKENI. The ends were cut back, 0 bases at V and 8 bases at J, with 8 bases in the middle. In DNA form, the CDR3 reads TGTGCCAGCTCACCACCCGTCGGGGATGAGCAGTTCTTC. This encodes CASSPPVGDEQFF. The whole variable domain, filled in from reference TRBV18 and TRBJ2-1, reads NAGVMQNPRHLVRRRGQEARLRCSPMKGHSHVYWYRQLPEEGLKFMVYLQKENIIDESGMPKERFSAEFPKEGPSILRIQQVVRGDSAAYFCASSPPVGDEQFFGPGTRLTVL.

The chain uses TRBV6-1 and TRBJ2-2, with 10 bases that match TRBD1. The CDR3 extends over 16 amino acids. The germline V gene has CDR1 MNHNS and CDR2 SASEGT. Trimming at V came to 4 bases and at J to 6 bases, leaving 8 bases not matched to a gene. CDR3 in DNA: TGTGCCAGCAGTGCCGGGTGGACAGGGGGGCCCGGGGAGCTGTTTTTT. Protein product: CASSAGWTGGPGELFF.

This clone has more than one count but fewer than ten. This chain connects TRBV4-2 to TRBJ2-7; maybe TRBD2 (6 bases). The CDR3 covers 15 residues. Germline values: CDR1 LGHNA, CDR2 YNFKEQ. Trimming removed 0 bases at V and 2 bases at J, with 11 bases between. The CDR3 sequence is CASSQEASVTYEQYF. The CDR3 DNA reads TGTGCCAGCAGCCAAGAGGCTAGCGTTACCTACGAGCAGTACTTC.